One and the same sample provided the 3 T cell receptor beta chains below, sequenced in a study of cytomegalovirus exposure and HLA in healthy donors. PCR primers comprised 60 Vbeta and 13 Jbeta primers. The data were produced by immunoSEQ multiplex PCR, yet TCRdb's version contains in-frame clones alone and is incomplete. Of roughly 52,000 clones listed, 45% to 70% are singletons. The source material was PBMCs. These receptors were taken from a human donor in good health.

This sequence joins TRBV9 and TRBJ2-1; 9 positions agree with TRBD2. V dropped 0 bases and J dropped 6; count of bases not matched to a gene: 4. CDR3 length equals 15 residues. Germline CDR1 is SGDLS and CDR2 is YYNGEE. CDR3 nucleotides: TGTGCCAGCAGCGTAGGCGGGGGGGGGCCCAATGAGCAGTTCTTC. Translated, it gives CASSVGGGGPNEQFF.

As regards this clone: The junction differs from germline at one of its ends, possibly a read error. The CDR3 DNA reads TGTTCCAGCAGTGGTGAGGGGGCGAGTCAGCCCCAGCATTTT. This translates into CSSSGEGASQPQHF. V is TRBV7-9 and J is TRBJ1-5, with 7 bases matching TRBD1. CDR3 length: 14 residues. The germline gives CDR1 SEHNR, CDR2 FQNEAQ (reference sequence).

There are a few counts of this clone. The chain couples TRBV6-6 to TRBJ2-7; 10 bases fit TRBD1. CDR3 size: 13 residues. Losses at the gene ends were 5 bases for V and 5 bases for J; bases not matched to a gene: 3. The germline V gene encodes CDR1 MNHNY and CDR2 SVGAGI (reference sequence). CDR3 sequence: CASSPGTGDEQYF. In DNA form, the CDR3 reads TGTGCCAGCAGTCCCGGGACAGGGGACGAGCAGTACTTC.